This T cell receptor (beta chain) was captured by sequencing in a study of blood T cell repertoires in COVID-19. The CDR3 sequence is 14 residues long. From germline, CDR1 is LNHDA and CDR2 SQIVND (reference sequence). With 7 bases clipped from V and 9 bases from J, the junction kept 7 bases outside the gene matches. This clone occurred a few times. Original analysis: The authors estimated nucleated cell counts from reference gene primer amplification. Measured with immunoSEQ multiplex PCR; TCRdb has only the in-frame clones, and not every one. V and J calls and clone size are as listed in that table; D and trimming were resolved from the DNA. Here the sample spans a few hundred thousand clones, 87% being singletons.

The sequence was collected from a woman aged 25 to 39 who had recovered from COVID-19. The sample taken for sequencing was PBMCs or T cells enriched from blood (not recorded which). This chain uses TRBV19 with TRBJ1-6, with 9 bases lining up with TRBD1. The CDR3 nucleotides read TGTGCCAGTACCACGACAGGGGGAATTTCACCCCTCCACTTT. Its translation is CASTTTGGISPLHF. Full variable domain (outside the CDR3, taken from reference TRBV19 and TRBJ1-6): DGGITQSPKYLFRKEGQNVTLSCEQNLNHDAMYWYRQDPGQGLRLIYYSQIVNDFQKGDIAEGYSVSREKKESFPLTVTSAQKNPTAFYLCASTTTGGISPLHFGNGTRLTVT.